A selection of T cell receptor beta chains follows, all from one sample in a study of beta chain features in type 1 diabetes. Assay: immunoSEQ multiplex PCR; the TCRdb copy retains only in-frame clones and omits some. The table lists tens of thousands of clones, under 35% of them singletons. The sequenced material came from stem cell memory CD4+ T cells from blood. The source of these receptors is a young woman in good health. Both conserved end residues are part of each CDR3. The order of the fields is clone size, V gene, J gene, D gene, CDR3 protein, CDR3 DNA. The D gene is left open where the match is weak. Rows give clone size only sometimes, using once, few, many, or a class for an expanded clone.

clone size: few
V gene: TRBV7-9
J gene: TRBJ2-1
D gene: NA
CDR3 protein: CASSIWREPSYNEQFF
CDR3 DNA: TGTGCCAGCAGCATCTGGCGGGAACCCTCCTACAATGAGCAGTTCTTC

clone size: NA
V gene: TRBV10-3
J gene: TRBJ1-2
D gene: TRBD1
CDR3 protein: CATGQGADGYTF
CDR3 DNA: TGTGCCACCGGACAGGGGGCGGATGGCTACACCTTC

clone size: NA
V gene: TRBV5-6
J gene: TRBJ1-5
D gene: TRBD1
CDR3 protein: CASSLDRGTVNQPQHF
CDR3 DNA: TGTGCCAGCAGCTTGGACAGGGGGACAGTGAATCAGCCCCAGCATTTT

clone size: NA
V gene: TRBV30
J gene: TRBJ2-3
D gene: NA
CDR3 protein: CAWSDGVYADTQYF
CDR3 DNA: TGTGCCTGGAGTGACGGAGTTTATGCAGATACGCAGTATTTT

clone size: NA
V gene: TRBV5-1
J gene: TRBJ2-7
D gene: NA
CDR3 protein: CASSLGERIYEQYF
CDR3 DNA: TGCGCCAGCAGCTTGGGTGAGAGGATCTACGAGCAGTACTTC

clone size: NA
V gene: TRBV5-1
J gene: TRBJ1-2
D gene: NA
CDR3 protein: CASSREGGAFYGYTF
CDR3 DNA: TGCGCCAGCAGCCGGGAGGGTGGTGCGTTCTATGGCTACACCTTC

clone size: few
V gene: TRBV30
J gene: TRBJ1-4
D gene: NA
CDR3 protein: CAWSHGTGRNEKLFF
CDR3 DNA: TGTGCCTGGAGTCACGGTACAGGGAGAAATGAAAAACTGTTTTTT

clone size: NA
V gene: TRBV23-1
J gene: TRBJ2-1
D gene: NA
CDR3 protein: CASSQTLAGGLNNEQFF
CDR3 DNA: TGCGCCAGCAGTCAAACACTCGCCGGGGGTCTCAACAATGAGCAGTTCTTC

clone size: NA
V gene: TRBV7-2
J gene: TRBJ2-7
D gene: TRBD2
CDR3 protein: CASRLAGGHEQYF
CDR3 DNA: TGTGCCAGCAGATTAGCGGGAGGTCACGAGCAGTACTTC

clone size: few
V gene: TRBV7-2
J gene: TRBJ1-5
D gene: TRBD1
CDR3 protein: CASSLGQGYNQPQHF
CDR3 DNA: TGTGCCAGCAGCTTGGGACAGGGGTACAATCAGCCCCAGCATTTT

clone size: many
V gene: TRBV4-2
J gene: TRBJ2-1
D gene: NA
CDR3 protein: CASSQEAPNEQFF
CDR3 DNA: TGTGCCAGCAGCCAAGAAGCTCCCAATGAGCAGTTCTTC

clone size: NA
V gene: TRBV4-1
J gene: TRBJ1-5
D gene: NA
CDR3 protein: CASSQARLGGNQPQHF
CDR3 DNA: TGCGCCAGCAGCCAAGCGCGGTTAGGGGGCAATCAGCCCCAGCATTTT

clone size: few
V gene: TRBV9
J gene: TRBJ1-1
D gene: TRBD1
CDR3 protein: CASSVGGQATEAFF
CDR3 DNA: TGTGCCAGCAGCGTAGGGGGACAGGCCACGGAGGCTTTCTTT

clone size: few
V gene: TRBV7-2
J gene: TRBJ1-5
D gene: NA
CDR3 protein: CASSPGGSNQPQHF
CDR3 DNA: TGTGCCAGCAGCCCCGGGGGGAGCAATCAGCCCCAGCATTTT

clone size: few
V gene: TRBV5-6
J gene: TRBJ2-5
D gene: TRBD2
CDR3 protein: CASSFGAGGLETQYF
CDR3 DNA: TGTGCCAGCAGCTTCGGGGCGGGGGGGCTTGAGACCCAGTACTTC

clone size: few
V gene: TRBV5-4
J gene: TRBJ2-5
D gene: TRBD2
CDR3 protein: CASSLVGTSGGAGETQYF
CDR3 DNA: TGTGCCAGCAGCTTGGTGGGGACTAGCGGGGGGGCCGGGGAGACCCAGTACTTC

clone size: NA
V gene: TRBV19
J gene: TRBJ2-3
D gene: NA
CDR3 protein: CASSIQGTDTQYF
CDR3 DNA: TGTGCCAGTAGTATACAGGGGACAGATACGCAGTATTTT

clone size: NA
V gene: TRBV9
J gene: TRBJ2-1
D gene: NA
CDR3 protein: CASSVALVLGQNEQFF
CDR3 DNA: TGTGCCAGCAGCGTAGCACTAGTTCTGGGTCAGAATGAGCAGTTCTTC

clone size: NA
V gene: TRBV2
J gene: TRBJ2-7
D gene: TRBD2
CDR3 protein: CASSSGTATYEQYF
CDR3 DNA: TGTGCCAGCAGTAGCGGGACCGCTACCTACGAGCAGTACTTC

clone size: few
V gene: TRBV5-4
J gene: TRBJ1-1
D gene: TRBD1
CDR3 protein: CASSFGGQKNTEAFF
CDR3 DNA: TGTGCCAGCAGCTTTGGGGGACAGAAGAACACTGAAGCTTTCTTT

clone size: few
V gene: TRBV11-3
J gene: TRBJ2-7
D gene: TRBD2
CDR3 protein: CASSNPGTTSYEQYF
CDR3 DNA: TGTGCCAGCAGCAATCCCGGGACTACATCCTACGAGCAGTACTTC

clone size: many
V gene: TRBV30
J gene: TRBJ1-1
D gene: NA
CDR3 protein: CAWSVGNTEAFF
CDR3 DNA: TGTGCCTGGAGTGTCGGGAACACTGAAGCTTTCTTT

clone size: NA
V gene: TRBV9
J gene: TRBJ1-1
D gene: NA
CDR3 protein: CASSFALGGDTEAFF
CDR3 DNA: TGTGCCAGCAGCTTCGCCTTAGGGGGGGACACTGAAGCTTTCTTT

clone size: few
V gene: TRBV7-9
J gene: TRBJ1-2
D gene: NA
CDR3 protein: CASSLGRDYGYTF
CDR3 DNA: TGTGCCAGCAGCTTGGGGAGGGACTATGGCTACACCTTC

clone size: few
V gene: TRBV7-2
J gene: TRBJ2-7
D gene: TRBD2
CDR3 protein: CASSPPSGGAGEQYF
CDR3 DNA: TGTGCCAGCAGCCCTCCTAGCGGGGGGGCAGGGGAGCAGTACTTC

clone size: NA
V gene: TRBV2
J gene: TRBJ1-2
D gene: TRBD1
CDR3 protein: CASSGGTVYGYTF
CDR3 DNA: TGTGCCAGCAGTGGGGGGACAGTCTATGGCTACACCTTC

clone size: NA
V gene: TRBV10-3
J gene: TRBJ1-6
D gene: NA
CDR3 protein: CAIGGGWNNSPLHF
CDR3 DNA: TGTGCCATCGGGGGGGGTTGGAATAATTCACCCCTCCACTTT

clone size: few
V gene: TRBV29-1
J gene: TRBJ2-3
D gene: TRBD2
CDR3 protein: CSVDSSGGSNTQYF
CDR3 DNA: TGCAGCGTTGACAGTAGCGGGGGTTCAAATACGCAGTATTTT